These 9 T cell receptor beta chains came from one sample sequenced in a study of control samples from healthy donors and cancer patients. Only in-frame clones appear in the TCRdb table, and some are missing; sequencing was by immunoSEQ multiplex PCR. The table records around 180,000 clones, around 92% of them present only once. The sample taken for sequencing was blood. All receptors come from a woman aged 35 to 49 in good health.

CDR3 bases: TGTGCCAGCAGCTTGGATTACAGGGATAACTATGGCTACACCTTC. Translating it yields CASSLDYRDNYGYTF. The chain is built from TRBV5-6 and TRBJ1-2, with D perhaps TRBD1 (6 bases). Germline V CDR1 and CDR2: SGHDT, YYEEEE. V was shortened by 0 bases and J by 1 base, with 10 bases between the two germline ends. This CDR3 is built from 15 residues.

The chain uses TRBV29-1 and TRBJ2-7; 8 bases are shared with TRBD1. Germline V CDR1 and CDR2: SQVTM, ANQGSEA. The CDR3 has 14 amino acids. Losses at the gene ends were 1 base for V and 3 bases for J; bases not matched to a gene: 5. The CDR3 DNA follows: TGCAGCGTTGAAGGACAGGGGAGTAACTACGAGCAGTACTTC. Protein: CSVEGQGSNYEQYF.

The genes are TRBV7-5 and TRBJ1-1. TRBV7-5 is a documented pseudogene. This CDR3 contains 17 residues. Written as DNA, the CDR3 is TGTGCCAGAAGCTTAGGTCTCGACATCACTAGGAACACTGAAGCTTTCTTT. This gives the protein CARSLGLDITRNTEAFF.

This sequence joins TRBV7-6 and TRBJ2-2; no definite D call. V was shortened by 6 bases and J by 4 bases, with 18 bases between the two germline ends. Germline values: CDR1 SGHVS, CDR2 FNYEAQ. The length of the CDR3 is 16 residues. The CDR3, as DNA: TGTGCCAGCAGTGATCCAATTAGGTCTCGCACCGGGGAGCTGTTTTTT. Translation: CASSDPIRSRTGELFF.

The chain joins TRBV7-8 to TRBJ2-7; the match to TRBD2 covers 7 bases. Germline assignment: CDR1 SGHVS and CDR2 FQNEAQ. This CDR3 is 12 amino acids long. V lost 5 bases to trimming and J lost 5 bases; unmatched junction nucleotides: 3. The CDR3 sequence is CASSQGGHEQYF. In DNA, the CDR3 is TGTGCCAGCAGCCAGGGAGGGCACGAGCAGTACTTC.

This chain joins TRBV4-1 and TRBJ2-7; D ambiguous. The CDR3 covers 16 residues. Per the germline V gene, CDR1 is MGHRA and CDR2 is YSYEKL. Trimming left V 4 bases short and J 0 bases short, with 16 bases between. The DNA of the CDR3 is TGCGCCAGCAGCCCTTTATTGGGGATATCCTCCTACGAGCAGTACTTC. This codes for CASSPLLGISSYEQYF.

The chain links TRBV14 to TRBJ1-3, with D hard to call. Germline-derived CDR1 and CDR2 are SGHDN and FVKESK. Trimming left V 4 bases short and J 5 bases short, with 12 bases between. The CDR3 is 14 residues long. The CDR3 protein is CASSPLSFRNTIYF. CDR3 coding DNA: TGTGCCAGCAGCCCATTGTCTTTTAGAAACACCATATATTTT. The full variable domain, with the rest looked up from reference TRBV14 and TRBJ1-3, is EAGVTQFPSHSVIEKGQTVTLRCDPISGHDNLYWYRRVMGKEIKFLLHFVKESKQDESGMPNNRFLAERTGGTYSTLKVQPAELEDSGVYFCASSPLSFRNTIYFGEGSWLTVV.

With regard to this clone: Other DNA sequences in this sample translate to the same CDR3. V usage is TRBV12-5 and J usage is TRBJ2-5; tentatively, D is TRBD1 (5 bases). Per germline, CDR1 LGHNT and CDR2 FRNRAP. This CDR3 contains 14 residues. V shed 4 bases and J shed 5 bases, with 14 bases lying between them. Written as DNA, the CDR3 is TGTGCTAGTGGTTCGCAAGGGGCCGCCGAGACCCAGTACTTC. Its protein is CASGSQGAAETQYF.

The rearrangement uses TRBV6-5 and TRBJ1-2; the D is unclear. The germline gives CDR1 MNHEY, CDR2 SVGAGI. Trimming stripped 2 bases from V and 0 bases from J, with 10 bases between. This CDR3 is built from 15 residues. The CDR3 sequence: CASSYLAHANYGYTF. The CDR3 nucleotides are TGTGCCAGCAGTTACCTCGCTCACGCTAACTATGGCTACACCTTC.